The 25 T cell receptor beta chains below were found in one sample sequenced in a study of neoadjuvant anti-PD-1 for oral cavity cancer. Assay used: immunoSEQ multiplex PCR; TCRdb lists only in-frame clones, some missing. The profile shows approximately 32,000 clones, about 83% of them singletons. The source material was PBMCs, sampled before nivolumab (anti-PD-1) treatment. These TCRs come from a person aged 40 to 85 with oral cavity squamous cell carcinoma.

The genes are TRBV7-9 and TRBJ2-7; D might be TRBD1 (5 bases). Germline CDR1 and CDR2: SEHNR and FQNEAQ (reference sequence). V was clipped by 3 bases and J by 6 bases, with 12 bases between them. The CDR3 has 13 residues. CDR3 DNA sequence: TGTGCCAGCAGCTTCTCAGGGCCCGGCGAGCAGTACTTC. This codes for CASSFSGPGEQYF.

The V call is TRBV6-6, the J call TRBJ1-2; D unresolved. The CDR3 totals 14 residues. Germline CDR1 is MNHNY and CDR2 is SVGAGI (reference sequence). V shed 6 bases and J shed 4 bases, with 15 bases lying between them. The CDR3 is CASRSESEGYGYTF. The DNA of the CDR3 is TGTGCCAGCAGATCCGAGAGTGAGGGCTATGGCTACACCTTC.

The chain carries TRBV30 and TRBJ2-1; D might be TRBD2 (6 bases). The CDR3 extends over 14 amino acids. Per germline, CDR1 GTSNPN and CDR2 SVGIG (reference sequence). With 4 bases removed from V and 0 bases from J, the gap between germline ends came to 10 bases. The CDR3 region has the DNA TGTGCCTGGACCCGGGGGAGCTCCTACAATGAGCAGTTCTTC. This translates into CAWTRGSSYNEQFF.

The CDR3 spells CASMRGRSTDTQYF. CDR3 DNA sequence: TGTGCCAGCATGCGCGGGCGATCGACAGATACGCAGTATTTT. V usage is TRBV7-8 and J usage is TRBJ2-3; D perhaps matches TRBD2 (5 bases). Trimming left V 7 bases short and J 3 bases short, with 14 bases between. There are 14 residues in the CDR3. Per the germline V gene, CDR1 is SGHVS and CDR2 is FQNEAQ. The whole variable domain, remainder taken from reference TRBV7-8 and TRBJ2-3, is GAGVSQSPRYKVAKRGQDVALRCDPISGHVSLFWYQQALGQGPEFLTYFQNEAQLDKSGLPSDRFFAERPEGSVSTLKIQRTQQEDSAVYLCASMRGRSTDTQYFGPGTRLTVL.

The V call is TRBV5-4, the J call TRBJ1-1; D remains unclear. Germline V lookup: CDR1 SGHNT, CDR2 YYREEE (reference sequence). The CDR3 has 14 residues. The V and J ends lost 0 bases and 1 base respectively, with 7 bases between them. This CDR3 reads CASSLELANTEAFF. CDR3 in DNA: TGTGCCAGCAGCTTGGAGTTAGCGAACACTGAAGCTTTCTTT.

J is TRBJ2-2 and V is TRBV9, with D possibly being TRBD1 or TRBD2 (5 bases each). V was pared by 3 bases and J by 6 bases, with 12 bases between. The CDR3 consists of 14 residues. Per the germline V gene, CDR1 is SGDLS and CDR2 is YYNGEE. CDR3 nucleotide sequence: TGTGCCAGCAGCGCAACGACAGCGGCCGGGGAGCTGTTTTTT. Protein: CASSATTAAGELFF.

This clone occurred once. The chain employs TRBV20-1 and TRBJ2-7; no definite D call. Trimming shortened V by 4 bases and J by 7 bases, and 11 bases separated the two germline ends. CDR3 length: 11 amino acids. The germline gives CDR1 DFQATT, CDR2 SNEGSKA (reference sequence). CDR3 amino acids: CSATRLEEQYF. The CDR3, as DNA: TGCAGTGCTACGCGCCTTGAGGAGCAGTACTTC.

The rearrangement uses TRBV18 and TRBJ1-5, with no clear D. The CDR3 spans 13 residues. V lost 4 bases and J lost 0, with 4 bases in between. In germline, CDR1 is KGHSH, CDR2 LQKENI. CDR3 nucleotides: TGTGCCAGCTCACTGGATAGCAATCAGCCCCAGCATTTT. It is translated as CASSLDSNQPQHF.

This chain uses TRBV11-3 with TRBJ2-1; D is uncertain. The CDR3 length is 15 residues. Trimming shortened V by 1 base and J by 0 bases, and 7 bases separated the two germline ends. Germline V CDR1 and CDR2: SGHNT, YENEEA. The CDR3 loop is CASSLAGSSYNEQFF. The CDR3 DNA reads TGTGCCAGCAGCTTAGCGGGCTCCTCCTACAATGAGCAGTTCTTC.

This rearrangement joins TRBV5-5 to TRBJ1-5, with TRBD1 matching 8 bases. Germline CDR1 is SGHKS and CDR2 is YYEKEE (reference sequence). Trimming at V came to 4 bases and at J to 3 bases, leaving 3 bases not matched to a gene. There are 14 residues in the CDR3. CDR3 loop: CASSRQGNNQPQHF. CDR3 DNA: TGTGCCAGCAGCCGACAGGGGAACAATCAGCCCCAGCATTTT.

This sequence joins TRBV12-5 and TRBJ2-2; no reliable D call. V lost 3 bases, J lost 4 bases, and 9 bases lay in between. The CDR3 loop spans 14 amino acids. Germline assignment: CDR1 LGHNT and CDR2 FRNRAP. The CDR3 bases are TGTGCTAGTGGTTTCTCTGCAGTCACCGGGGAGCTGTTTTTT. Translated, it gives CASGFSAVTGELFF.

This clone has only a few counts. V gene TRBV6-5 combines with J gene TRBJ2-7; D possibly uses TRBD1 or TRBD2 (5 bases each). V was trimmed by 8 bases and J by 6 bases, leaving 17 bases between them. CDR3 length equals 13 residues. Germline V gene sequence: CDR1 MNHEY, CDR2 SVGAGI. CDR3 protein: CASGSFGASEQYF. DNA of the CDR3: TGTGCCAGCGGGTCTTTCGGGGCATCCGAGCAGTACTTC.

J is TRBJ2-5 and V is TRBV11-2, with 8 bases aligning to TRBD1. V lost 3 bases and J lost 5; bases outside the gene matches: 11. This CDR3 is built from 16 residues. From germline, CDR1 is SGHAT and CDR2 FQNNGV. The CDR3 reads CASSFQRAGGAETQYF. The DNA of the CDR3 is TGTGCCAGCAGCTTCCAGAGGGCAGGGGGCGCCGAGACCCAGTACTTC.

The V and J genes are TRBV5-5 and TRBJ2-7; 7 nucleotides agree with TRBD2. V lost 4 bases, J lost 8 bases, and 12 bases stayed unmatched. The CDR3 sequence is 14 residues long. Germline V gene sequence: CDR1 SGHKS, CDR2 YYEKEE (reference sequence). Here the CDR3 reads CASSTLGGLAQQYF. The CDR3 coding sequence is TGTGCCAGCAGCACCTTGGGGGGGTTGGCACAGCAGTACTTC.

The J gene is TRBJ1-2, the V gene TRBV6-1, with D tentatively TRBD1 (6 bases). This CDR3 has 15 residues. Between the trimmed V and J ends, which lost 5 bases and 5 bases, there was a span of 18 bases. Germline values: CDR1 MNHNS, CDR2 SASEGT. The CDR3 bases are TGTGCCAGCAGTTCCAATCCAACACAGGGTTATGGCTACACCTTC. This gives the protein CASSSNPTQGYGYTF.

This clone showed up just once. The chain carries TRBV15 and TRBJ2-1; perhaps D is TRBD1 or TRBD2 (5 bases each). Trimming took off 0 bases at V and 9 bases at J, with 15 bases between the two ends. The CDR3 loop spans 15 amino acids. CDR1 and CDR2 from the germline V gene are LNHNV and YYDKDF (reference sequence). CDR3 region: CATSRDLVRAGEQFF. The DNA of the CDR3 is TGTGCCACCAGCAGAGATCTTGTCAGGGCGGGTGAGCAGTTCTTC. The full variable domain, rest sourced from reference TRBV15 and TRBJ2-1, is DAMVIQNPRYQVTQFGKPVTLSCSQTLNHNVMYWYQQKSSQAPKLLFHYYDKDFNNEADTPDNFQSRRPNTSFCFLDIRSPGLGDTAMYLCATSRDLVRAGEQFFGPGTRLTVL.

The chain couples TRBV6-1 to TRBJ1-4; 7 bases line up with TRBD1. The CDR3 has 14 residues. Germline CDR1 reads MNHNS; CDR2 reads SASEGT. V lost 6 bases, J lost 2 bases, and 3 bases stayed unmatched. This CDR3 reads CASSRQGTNEKLFF. The CDR3 bases are TGTGCCAGCAGCCGACAGGGTACTAATGAAAAACTGTTTTTT.

The chain uses TRBV27 and TRBJ2-3; 9 bases match TRBD2. This CDR3 is built from 15 residues. CDR1 MNHEY and CDR2 SMNVEV come from the germline V gene (reference sequence). The V gene end was trimmed by 2 bases and the J gene end by 6 bases; junction bases not matched to a gene: 6. The DNA for the CDR3 is TGTGCCAGCAGTTTAGAGCGGGGGGATCGGGATACGCAGTATTTT. Residues: CASSLERGDRDTQYF.

This clone has only one observation. The chain recombines TRBV7-2 with TRBJ2-2, with D possibly matching TRBD1 (6 bases). This CDR3 spans 14 amino acids. V lost 3 bases to trimming and J lost 7 bases, with 12 bases between them. Per the germline V gene, CDR1 is SGHTA and CDR2 is FQGNSA. The CDR3 spells CASSFQQGDGELFF. The CDR3 nucleotides are TGTGCCAGCAGCTTCCAACAGGGTGACGGGGAGCTGTTTTTT.

The V and J genes are TRBV9 and TRBJ1-2; a possible D gene is TRBD1 (5 bases). The CDR3 loop spans 15 amino acids. V lost 0 bases and J 8 bases, leaving 17 bases between the germline ends. Germline CDR1 and CDR2: SGDLS and YYNGEE. In DNA, the CDR3 is TGTGCCAGCAGCGTAGATGGGGCTACGGTAGGGGGCTACACCTTC. It yields the protein CASSVDGATVGGYTF.

The V call is TRBV2, the J call TRBJ2-4; D is perhaps TRBD1 (5 bases). V was cut by 4 bases and J by 3 bases, with 10 bases left in between. The CDR3 extends over 14 amino acids. The germline V gene encodes CDR1 SNHLY and CDR2 FYNNEI. CDR3 residues: CASSVQGNKNIQYF. The DNA for the CDR3 is TGTGCCAGCAGTGTGCAGGGTAACAAAAACATTCAGTACTTC.

This clone has just one count. V is TRBV7-2 and J is TRBJ2-7; D call uncertain. Trimming cost V 1 base and J 3 bases, with 10 bases left between them. This CDR3 is built from 14 residues. Per germline, CDR1 SGHTA and CDR2 FQGNSA. CDR3 loop: CASSLGTRNYEQYF. In nucleotides, the CDR3 is TGTGCCAGCAGCTTAGGTACACGGAACTACGAGCAGTACTTC. The entire variable domain, with the rest obtained from reference TRBV7-2 and TRBJ2-7, is as follows: GAGVSQSPSNKVTEKGKDVELRCDPISGHTALYWYRQSLGQGLEFLIYFQGNSAPDKSGLPSDRFSAERTGGSVSTLTIQRTQQEDSAVYLCASSLGTRNYEQYFGPGTRLTVT.

The chain recombines TRBV19 with TRBJ1-1; no definite D call. Trimming stripped 9 bases from V and 4 bases from J, with 18 bases between. The CDR3 has 14 residues. Germline V gene data show CDR1 as LNHDA and CDR2 as SQIVND (reference sequence). CDR3: CASLGSPRGTEAFF. In DNA form, the CDR3 reads TGTGCCAGCCTGGGGTCCCCACGGGGCACTGAAGCTTTCTTT.

The chain links TRBV7-2 to TRBJ1-6; 9 nucleotides line up with TRBD1. The CDR3 runs 16 residues. Germline assignment: CDR1 SGHTA and CDR2 FQGNSA. Trimming cost V 1 base and J 5 bases; bases outside gene matches: 3. CDR3 sequence: CASSLVGTGNNSPLHF. For the CDR3, the DNA is TGTGCCAGCAGCTTAGTTGGGACAGGGAATAATTCACCCCTCCACTTT.

This clone is a singleton in its sample. The chain couples TRBV7-2 to TRBJ1-5, with 7 bases that match TRBD1. In germline, CDR1 is SGHTA, CDR2 FQGNSA. V gave up 4 bases and J gave up 10 bases; unmatched junction bases: 10. The CDR3 loop spans 14 amino acids. Here the CDR3 reads CASSSGQDGSPQHF. The CDR3 bases are TGTGCCAGCAGCTCCGGACAGGATGGATCACCCCAGCATTTT.